A selection of T cell receptor beta chains follows, all from one sample in a study of T cell responses to AZD1222 COVID-19 vaccine. Method: immunoSEQ multiplex PCR; TCRdb's copy keeps in-frame clones and lacks some. The table lists 120,000 or so clones, 75% to 90% of them singletons. The sequenced sample was peripheral blood, obtained on day 0 of AZD1222 vaccination. The source of these receptors is an adult in good health. Both conserved end residues are part of each CDR3. The D gene is left open where the match is weak. Not every row has a clone size; where given, it reads once, few, many or a size class.

j_gene,abundance,v_gene,d_gene,len,CDR3nt,CDR3aa
TRBJ2-5,-,TRBV5-1,TRBD2,14,TGCGCCAGCAGCTTGACTAGCGGGCAAGAGACCCAGTACTTC,CASSLTSGQETQYF
TRBJ1-5,-,TRBV6-5,TRBD1,15,TGTGCCAGCAGTCCGGACAGGGGAGGCAATCAGCCCCAGCATTTT,CASSPDRGGNQPQHF
TRBJ2-7,few,TRBV7-7,-,15,TGTGCTAGCAGCTTAAGGGACTGCATTCCCTACGAGCAGTACTTC,CASSLRDCIPYEQYF
TRBJ1-3,-,TRBV5-4,-,12,TGTGCCAGCAGCCACAGTGGAAACACCATATATTTT,CASSHSGNTIYF
TRBJ1-1,-,TRBV9,-,13,TGTGCCAGCAGCCCCTCCGGACTCCCTGGAGCTTTCTTT,CASSPSGLPGAFF
TRBJ1-5,-,TRBV7-8,-,18,TGTGCCAGCAGCTTAGGGTTGTCAGGGGTCAGGGGTTATCAGCCCCAGCATTTT,CASSLGLSGVRGYQPQHF
TRBJ1-2,-,TRBV11-2,TRBD1,17,TGTGCCAGCAGCTTAAGGACTTCCGGGACAGATCCTTATGGCTACACCTTC,CASSLRTSGTDPYGYTF
TRBJ2-3,-,TRBV6-5,TRBD2,14,TGTGCCAGCAAGTTAGCGGGGGCGGTGGATACGCAGTATTTT,CASKLAGAVDTQYF
TRBJ2-3,-,TRBV9,-,13,TGTGCCAGCAGCGTAGATGAAGCCCATACGCAGTATTTT,CASSVDEAHTQYF
TRBJ1-5,-,TRBV30,-,13,TGTGCCTGGAATAGGGGGGGGGATCAGCCCCAGCATTTT,CAWNRGGDQPQHF
TRBJ2-1,-,TRBV7-8,TRBD1,15,TGTGCCAGCAGCTCGACAGGGAGCTCCTACAATGAGCAGTTCTTC,CASSSTGSSYNEQFF
TRBJ1-2,-,TRBV19,-,12,TGTGCCAGTAGGGACGGTATATATGGCTACACCTTC,CASRDGIYGYTF
TRBJ2-1,-,TRBV7-3,-,12,TGTGCCAGCAGCCCCTCCTACAATGAGCAGTTCTTC,CASSPSYNEQFF
TRBJ1-1,-,TRBV2,TRBD1,14,TGTGCCAGCAGACCTCAGGGGGCTTGGACTGAAGCTTTCTTT,CASRPQGAWTEAFF
TRBJ1-6,-,TRBV6-1,-,14,TGTGCCAGCAGTGAAACTACAGGGACATTATCCCTCCACTTT,CASSETTGTLSLHF
TRBJ1-2,few,TRBV7-9,-,13,TGTGCCAGCAGCCAAGAGGGCTTCGGTGGCTACACCTTC,CASSQEGFGGYTF
TRBJ1-2,-,TRBV3-1/TRBV3-2,-,13,TGTGCCAGCAGGAGAGGGCATAACTATGGCTACACCTTC,CASRRGHNYGYTF
TRBJ1-3,once,TRBV7-2,-,14,TGTGCCAGCAGCTTCGCAGGGTCTGGAAACACCATATATTTT,CASSFAGSGNTIYF
TRBJ1-5,-,TRBV7-2,-,15,TGTGCCAGCAGCTTAGACAGGGCGGGCAATCAGCCCCAGCATTTT,CASSLDRAGNQPQHF
TRBJ1-1,few,TRBV29-1,-,14,TGCAGCGTTGGACATGGCAGAAGGAACACTGAAGCTTTCTTT,CSVGHGRRNTEAFF
TRBJ1-2,-,TRBV12-3/TRBV12-4,-,13,TGTGCCAGCGCCAGGACAAACAAATATGGCTACACCTTC,CASARTNKYGYTF
TRBJ1-2,-,TRBV10-3,-,18,TGTGCCATCAGTGAAGGTACCGGACGGGGTTTTCTGCGTGGGGGCTACACCTTC,CAISEGTGRGFLRGGYTF
TRBJ1-6,once,TRBV7-8,TRBD1,18,TGTGCCAGCAGCTTAGTACCACAGGGGGGGTTCGAAGATTCACCCCTCCACTTT,CASSLVPQGGFEDSPLHF
TRBJ2-1,-,TRBV4-1,TRBD2,17,TGCGCCAGCAGCCAAGAGAGGAACGGGGGGGCCTACAATGAGCAGTTCTTC,CASSQERNGGAYNEQFF
TRBJ2-7,-,TRBV18,TRBD2,15,TGTGCCAGCTCACTAACTAGCGGAGGGGCCTACGAGCAGTACTTC,CASSLTSGGAYEQYF
TRBJ1-2,-,TRBV7-9,-,13,TGTGCCAGCAGCTTTACAGGGTCGGGCGGCTACACCTTC,CASSFTGSGGYTF
TRBJ2-3,-,TRBV7-9,TRBD1,16,TGTGCCAGCAGTTCCCCCCCCGGGACAGCCACAGATACGCAGTATTTT,CASSSPPGTATDTQYF
TRBJ2-1,-,TRBV24-1,-,13,TGTGCCACCAGTGACCCCCGAGAAGCGGAGCAGTTCTTC,CATSDPREAEQFF
TRBJ2-5,-,TRBV14,TRBD2,17,TGTGCCAGCAGTGACCGACTAGCGGGGGGTGTGGAGGAGACCCAGTACTTC,CASSDRLAGGVEETQYF
TRBJ2-4,-,TRBV11-3,-,17,TGTGCCAGCAGCTCAATCGGACTAAGGGGAGCCAAAAACATTCAGTACTTC,CASSSIGLRGAKNIQYF
TRBJ2-2,-,TRBV4-3,-,16,TGCGCCAGCAGCCAAGATCCGCGGGATTGGGGCGGGGAGCTGTTTTTT,CASSQDPRDWGGELFF
TRBJ1-5,-,TRBV19,-,15,TGTGCCAGTACCCTTGGCAGTCCGAGCAATCAGCCCCAGCATTTT,CASTLGSPSNQPQHF
TRBJ1-1,-,TRBV7-8,TRBD1,15,TGTGCCAGCAGCCGAGGGAGGGGGCGCCGGGCTGAAGCTTTCTTT,CASSRGRGRRAEAFF
TRBJ2-7,-,TRBV13,TRBD1,18,TGTGCCAGCAGCTCCTCGGACAGGGGGCGTATCGGGTCCTACGAGCAGTACTTC,CASSSSDRGRIGSYEQYF
TRBJ2-1,-,TRBV6-5,TRBD1,14,TGTGCCAGCACCAGGACAGGGGAGTTCAATGAGCAGTTCTTC,CASTRTGEFNEQFF
TRBJ1-5,-,TRBV12-3/TRBV12-4,-,13,TGTGCCAGCAGTTTGACGACAGATCAGCCCCAGCATTTT,CASSLTTDQPQHF
TRBJ1-3,-,TRBV7-6,-,14,TGTGCCAGCAGCTTAGCTGGGGACGGAAACACCATATATTTT,CASSLAGDGNTIYF